The rows below give T cell receptor beta chains drawn from one sample of a study of long-term antiretroviral therapy in people with HIV. Data came from immunoSEQ multiplex PCR; TCRdb stores just in-frame clones and leaves some out. In the table there are tens of thousands of clones, approximately 89% of which are singletons. Sample: unsorted PBMCs, taken 2.5 to 2.7 years after starting antiretroviral therapy. The receptors shown here come from a woman between 50 and 59 years old with HIV. The CDR3 runs from the conserved cysteine through the conserved F or W. A D gene is named only where the DNA matches it firmly. Not every row has a clone size; where given, it reads once, few, many or a size class.

v_gene,j_gene,abundance,d_gene,CDR3nt,CDR3aa
TRBV6-6,TRBJ1-4,few,-,TGTGCCAGCGGGAAACAGGTGGTTTTT,CASGKQVVF
TRBV6-5,TRBJ1-1,-,-,TGTGCCAGCAGTGAGGACCGAATTAACACTGAAGCTTTCTTT,CASSEDRINTEAFF
TRBV6-5,TRBJ2-7,-,-,TGTGCCAGCAGCCGACAGGCAGGGAACGAGCAGTACTTC,CASSRQAGNEQYF
TRBV5-1,TRBJ2-1,-,-,TGCGCCAGCAGCTTGTTTACGGTAACCTACAATGAGCAGTTCTTC,CASSLFTVTYNEQFF
TRBV7-9,TRBJ1-1,-,-,TGTGCCAGCAGCTTAGAGGGAGCGACTGAAGCTTTCTTT,CASSLEGATEAFF
TRBV28,TRBJ1-2,-,-,TGTGCCAGCAGTTTTGTGGACAGTAACTATGGCTACACCTTC,CASSFVDSNYGYTF
TRBV7-3,TRBJ2-1,-,TRBD2,TGTGCCAGCAGCTTAGGCCTAGCGGGAGGATCCTACAATGAGCAGTTCTTC,CASSLGLAGGSYNEQFF
TRBV2,TRBJ1-2,-,-,TGTGCCAGCAGTGGTCAGGGTGGCGGCTATGGCTACACCTTC,CASSGQGGGYGYTF
TRBV7-2,TRBJ2-2,-,TRBD2,TGTGCCAGCAGCTTACTACTAGCGGGAGTCCCCGGGGAGCTGTTTTTT,CASSLLLAGVPGELFF
TRBV21-1,TRBJ2-7,-,-,TGTGCCAGCAGCAAAGCTCCCGGGACAGGGGCCTACGAGCAGTACTTC,CASSKAPGTGAYEQYF
TRBV11-1,TRBJ2-1,-,TRBD2,TGTGCCAGCAGCTTAGGTAGCGGGGCCGCTTCCTACAATGAGCAGTTCTTC,CASSLGSGAASYNEQFF
TRBV29-1,TRBJ2-5,-,TRBD1,TGCAGCGTAATCAGGGGGCGAGAGACCCAGTACTTC,CSVIRGRETQYF
TRBV6-5,TRBJ2-7,-,-,TGTGCCAGCAGTTGGGTTAATGGCGAGCAGTACTTC,CASSWVNGEQYF
TRBV11-3,TRBJ2-1,-,TRBD2,TGTGCCAGCAGCGCCGGGACTAGCCGAAGCAATGAGCAGTTCTTC,CASSAGTSRSNEQFF
TRBV4-1,TRBJ1-2,-,-,TGCGCCAGCAGCCAAAGGTCACCGCCATTCTATGGCTACACCTTC,CASSQRSPPFYGYTF
TRBV18,TRBJ1-1,-,TRBD1,TGTGCCAGCTCCCTCGGACAGGGTATCGTGGACACTGAAGCTTTCTTT,CASSLGQGIVDTEAFF
TRBV2,TRBJ2-5,-,TRBD1,TGTGCCAGCAGTCCCGGGACAGGGGCCCAAGAGACCCAGTACTTC,CASSPGTGAQETQYF
TRBV5-1,TRBJ1-1,-,TRBD1,TGCGCCTCCCTTCCCGGGACAGGGGGCAGTGAAGCTTTCTTT,CASLPGTGGSEAFF
TRBV2,TRBJ2-5,-,TRBD1,TGTGCCAGCAGTGAAGCTGGGACAGGGGTACAAGAGACCCAGTACTTC,CASSEAGTGVQETQYF
TRBV9,TRBJ1-4,-,-,TGTGCCAGCAGCGCGGGGCCAACTAATGAAAAACTGTTTTTT,CASSAGPTNEKLFF
TRBV19,TRBJ2-5,-,-,TGTGCCAGTAGTGCCTCCTATGGGTACCAAGAGACCCAGTACTTC,CASSASYGYQETQYF
TRBV20-1,TRBJ2-1,-,-,TGCAGTGCTAAGGTGAATGAGCAGTTCTTC,CSAKVNEQFF
TRBV21-1,TRBJ1-1,-,-,TGTGCCAGCAGCAAAAGGGGACAGGGACTTACCCCCCCTCTCACTGAAGCTTTCTTT,CASSKRGQGLTPPLTEAFF
TRBV7-9,TRBJ2-4,-,-,TGTGCCAGCAGCTCCGCTCGCGGGCCAGGGATAAACATTCAGTACTTC,CASSSARGPGINIQYF
TRBV6-1,TRBJ1-1,-,TRBD1,TGTGCCAGCAGTGGGTACAGGGGGAGCACTGAAGCTTTCTTT,CASSGYRGSTEAFF
TRBV28,TRBJ1-2,-,-,TGTGCCAGCAGGCGGGGGGAATCGGTTCGTGGCTACACCTTC,CASRRGESVRGYTF
TRBV5-5,TRBJ2-7,-,-,TGTGCCAGCAGCTTGGCCGTGCACACCCAAACCTACGAGCAGTACTTC,CASSLAVHTQTYEQYF
TRBV7-2,TRBJ2-7,-,TRBD1,TGTGCCAGCAGTTTAGGGGGTCGACAGGGCTCCTACGAGCAGTACTTC,CASSLGGRQGSYEQYF
TRBV5-1,TRBJ2-5,-,TRBD1,TGCGCCAGCAGCGCCCCCGGGACAGGATTACAAGAGACCCAGTACTTC,CASSAPGTGLQETQYF